The clone carrying this TCR beta chain was recorded only once. This sample is drawn from a study of blood T cell repertoires in COVID-19. Study context: PBMCs, B-cell-depleted T cells, or T cells were the source of the cDNA or gDNA that made up the material.

The germline gives CDR1 SNHLY, CDR2 FYNNEI. Trimming at V came to 4 bases and at J to 5 bases, leaving 8 bases not matched to a gene. This CDR3 contains 15 residues. Original methodology: Researchers report that nucleated cell counts were estimated from reference gene primer amplification. Profiling relied on immunoSEQ multiplex PCR, and the TCRdb table lists in-frame clones only, not all of them. V and J calls and clone size are given by that table; D and trimming were obtained from the DNA. Of tens of thousands of clones listed, about 74% are singletons. The TCR originated in a human donor in a cohort sampled during active COVID-19. The material sequenced was peripheral blood. V gene TRBV2 combines with J gene TRBJ2-5; 9 bases match TRBD2. CDR3 coding DNA: TGTGCCAGCAGTGCGTCTAGCGGGGTTGGGGAGACCCAGTACTTC. Protein product: CASSASSGVGETQYF. The entire variable domain, with the rest obtained from reference TRBV2 and TRBJ2-5, is as follows: EPEVTQTPSHQVTQMGQEVILRCVPISNHLYFYWYRQILGQKVEFLVSFYNNEISEKSEIFDDQFSVERPDGSNFTLKIRSTKLEDSAMYFCASSASSGVGETQYFGPGTRLLVL.